This entry concerns a single TCR beta chain. Antigen: not known. The data were obtained in a study of shared clonotypes between healthy human individuals. Study-level points and caveats: It was observed that about 5% of naive CD4 clonotypes were shared across several donors.

Only Caucasian adults living in Nashville, Tennessee made up the donor group. It was into CD45RA+ naive and CD45RA-negative memory subsets that the CD4+ cells were split. Several immunoSEQ plates received, in even portions, the genomic DNA of each subset. Produced via immunoSEQ multiplex PCR; TCRdb's table is partial and in-frame only. This table holds a few million clones, around nine tenths found once. This CDR3 spans 16 amino acids. Germline CDR1 reads MRHNA; CDR2 reads SNTAGT. V lost 6 bases to trimming and J lost 6 bases, with 22 bases between them. Sequences were obtained from naive CD4+ T cells sorted from blood. Sample subset: CD45RA+ positively selected. This TCR was sampled from a young man in good health. The chain carries TRBV6-4 and TRBJ2-3, with TRBD2 as a possible D gene (6 bases). CDR3 sequence reads: CASRVKTEGIADTQYF. In nucleotides, the CDR3 is TGTGCCAGCAGGGTTAAAACGGAGGGTATCGCGGATACGCAGTATTTT.